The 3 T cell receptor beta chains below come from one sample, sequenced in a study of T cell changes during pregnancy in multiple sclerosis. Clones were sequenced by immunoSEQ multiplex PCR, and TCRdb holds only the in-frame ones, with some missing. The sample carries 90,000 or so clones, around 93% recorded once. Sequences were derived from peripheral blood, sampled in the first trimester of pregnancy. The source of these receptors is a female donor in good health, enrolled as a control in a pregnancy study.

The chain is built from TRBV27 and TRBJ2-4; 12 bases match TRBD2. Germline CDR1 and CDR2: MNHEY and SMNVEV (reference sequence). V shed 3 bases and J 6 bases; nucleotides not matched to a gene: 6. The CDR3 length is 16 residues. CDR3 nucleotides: TGTGCCAGCAGTTTTCTAGCGGGGGGGCCGGGAAACATTCAGTACTTC. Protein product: CASSFLAGGPGNIQYF.

The CDR3 coding sequence is TGCGCCAGCAGCTTGGGAGGTCGATATTCACCCCTCCACTTT. Translation: CASSLGGRYSPLHF. This chain connects TRBV5-1 to TRBJ1-6, with D uncertain. The length of the CDR3 is 14 residues. The V end lost 0 bases, the J end lost 8 bases, and 9 bases lay between the germline ends. The germline V gene has CDR1 SGHRS and CDR2 YFSETQ.

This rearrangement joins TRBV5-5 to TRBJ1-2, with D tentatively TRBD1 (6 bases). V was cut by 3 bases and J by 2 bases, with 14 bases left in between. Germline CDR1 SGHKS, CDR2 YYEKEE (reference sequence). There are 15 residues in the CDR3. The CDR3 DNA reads TGTGCCAGCAGCTCCGCGACAGGAGTAAACTATGGCTACACCTTC. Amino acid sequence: CASSSATGVNYGYTF.